The TCR beta chain under discussion was sequenced for a study of breast tumors, draining lymph nodes, adjacent tissues. General study results and limits: Data only fit, rather than demonstrated, lymph node origin of most tumor T cells. Tumor TCR diversity was below lymph nodes but above nontumor tissue. Compared with basal-like, luminal-like tumors shared significantly more repertoire with nontumor tissue. Most tumor T cells seemingly derive from lymph node, then expand in tumor.

The lymph nodes were axillary draining lymph nodes from breast cancer patients. MiXCR, applied by TCRdb to the multiplex PCR reads, yields one record per CDR3 protein. The sample consists of under 350,000 distinct CDR3 sequences, around 30% of them appearing once. The CDR3 covers 15 residues. The ends lost 4 bases at V and 7 bases at J; junction bases unmatched: 9. The germline gives CDR1 MDHEN, CDR2 SYDVKM. This clonotype was seen a handful of times. The antigen remains unidentified. The receptor comes from a female donor with breast cancer. Some clones in this sample may be carry-over from other donors' samples. The V and J genes are TRBV28 and TRBJ1-4; the match to TRBD1 covers 7 bases. The sequenced sample consisted of axillary lymph node tissue. The CDR3 reads CASSSPTGMGEKLFF. For the CDR3, the DNA is TGTGCCAGCAGTTCCCCGACAGGGATGGGTGAAAAACTGTTTTTT.